This TCR beta chain was captured in a study of blood T cell repertoires in COVID-19. Background on the study: PBMCs, B-cell-depleted T cells, or T cells were the source of the cDNA or gDNA that made up the material.

J gave up 2 bases and V 1 base, and 7 bases lay outside the gene matches. Germline CDR1 SGHTA, CDR2 FQGNSA. This CDR3 comprises 18 residues. Seattle-derived patients entered the study during active infection and were followed longitudinally. The data were produced by immunoSEQ multiplex PCR, yet TCRdb's version contains in-frame clones alone and is incomplete. The profile shows 150,000 to 200,000 clones, around 86% of them singletons. The receptor was derived from an older woman with COVID-19, enrolled during active disease. Sequences were obtained from peripheral blood. The chain carries TRBV7-2 and TRBJ2-5, with 13 bases identical to TRBD2. In DNA form, the CDR3 reads TGTGCCAGCAGCTTAGGTCCTCAGGGACTAGCGGGACAAGAGACCCAGTACTTC. Translating gives CASSLGPQGLAGQETQYF.